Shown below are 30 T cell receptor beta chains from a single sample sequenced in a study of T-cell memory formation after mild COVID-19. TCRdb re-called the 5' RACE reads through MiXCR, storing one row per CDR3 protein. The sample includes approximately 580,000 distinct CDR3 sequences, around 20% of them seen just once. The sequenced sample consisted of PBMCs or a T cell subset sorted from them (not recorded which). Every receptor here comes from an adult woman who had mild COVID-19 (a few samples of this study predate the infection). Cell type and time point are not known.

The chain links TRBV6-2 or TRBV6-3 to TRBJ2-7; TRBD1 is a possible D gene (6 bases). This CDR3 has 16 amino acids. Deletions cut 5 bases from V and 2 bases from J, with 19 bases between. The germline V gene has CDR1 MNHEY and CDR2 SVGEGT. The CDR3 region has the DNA TGTGCCAGCAGTAAGATGAAGGGACATCTCCCCTACGAGCAGTACTTC. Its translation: CASSKMKGHLPYEQYF.

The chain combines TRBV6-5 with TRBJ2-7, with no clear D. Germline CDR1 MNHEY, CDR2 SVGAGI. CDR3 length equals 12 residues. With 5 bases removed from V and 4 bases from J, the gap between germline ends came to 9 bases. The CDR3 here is CASSVNGYEQYF. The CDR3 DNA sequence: TGTGCCAGCAGTGTGAACGGATACGAGCAGTACTTC.

The chain's CDR3 is CATSRDRGLAGTDTQYF. The CDR3 DNA reads TGTGCCACCAGCAGAGATAGGGGGCTAGCGGGCACAGATACGCAGTATTTT. The J gene is TRBJ2-3, the V gene TRBV15; D possibly matches TRBD1 or TRBD2 (7 bases each). Germline V CDR1 and CDR2: LNHNV, YYDKDF (reference sequence). The CDR3 has 17 amino acids. Trimming removed 0 bases at V and 1 base at J, with 14 bases between.

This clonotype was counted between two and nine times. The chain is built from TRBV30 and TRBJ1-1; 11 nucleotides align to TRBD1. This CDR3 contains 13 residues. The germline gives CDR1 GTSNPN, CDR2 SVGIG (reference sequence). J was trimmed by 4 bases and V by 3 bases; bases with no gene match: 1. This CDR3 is CAWRGQGGTEAFF. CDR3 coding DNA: TGTGCCTGGAGGGGACAGGGGGGCACTGAAGCTTTCTTT. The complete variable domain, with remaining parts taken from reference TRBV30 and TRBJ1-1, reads SQTIHQWPATLVQPVGSPLSLECTVEGTSNPNLYWYRQAAGRGLQLLFYSVGIGQISSEVPQNLSASRPQDRQFILSSKKLLLSDSGFYLCAWRGQGGTEAFFGQGTRLTVV.

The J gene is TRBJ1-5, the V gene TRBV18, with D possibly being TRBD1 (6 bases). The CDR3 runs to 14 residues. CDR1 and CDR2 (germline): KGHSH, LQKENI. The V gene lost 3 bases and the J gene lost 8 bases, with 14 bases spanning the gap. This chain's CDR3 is CASSPNRAREPQHF. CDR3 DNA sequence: TGTGCCAGCTCACCTAACAGGGCCAGGGAGCCCCAGCATTTT.

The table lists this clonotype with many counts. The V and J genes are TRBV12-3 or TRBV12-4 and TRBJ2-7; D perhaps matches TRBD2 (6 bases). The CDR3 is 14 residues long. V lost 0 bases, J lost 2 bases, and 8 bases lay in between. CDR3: CASSLARGPYEQYF. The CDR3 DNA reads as TGTGCCAGCAGTTTAGCGCGGGGCCCCTACGAGCAGTACTTC.

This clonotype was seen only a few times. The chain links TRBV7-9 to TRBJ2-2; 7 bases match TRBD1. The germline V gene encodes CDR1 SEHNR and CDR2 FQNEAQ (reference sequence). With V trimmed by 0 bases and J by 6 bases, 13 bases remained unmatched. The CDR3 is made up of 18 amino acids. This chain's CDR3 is CASSLAGTASLGAGELFF. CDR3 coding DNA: TGTGCCAGCAGCTTAGCAGGGACAGCGAGTCTTGGCGCCGGGGAGCTGTTTTTT. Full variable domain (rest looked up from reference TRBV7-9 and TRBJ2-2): DTGVSQNPRHKITKRGQNVTFRCDPISEHNRLYWYRQTLGQGPEFLTYFQNEAQLEKSRLLSDRFSAERPKGSFSTLEIQRTEQGDSAMYLCASSLAGTASLGAGELFFGEGSRLTVL.

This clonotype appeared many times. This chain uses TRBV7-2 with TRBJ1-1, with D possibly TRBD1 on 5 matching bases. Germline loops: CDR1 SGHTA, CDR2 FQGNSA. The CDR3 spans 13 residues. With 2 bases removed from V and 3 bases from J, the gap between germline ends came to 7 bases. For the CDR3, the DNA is TGTGCCAGCAGCTTACGGGGGGACACTGAAGCTTTCTTT. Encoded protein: CASSLRGDTEAFF.

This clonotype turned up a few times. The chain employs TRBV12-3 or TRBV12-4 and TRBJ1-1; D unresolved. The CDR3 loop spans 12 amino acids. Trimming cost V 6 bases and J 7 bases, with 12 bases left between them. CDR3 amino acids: CASSFTRGEAFF. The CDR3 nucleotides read TGTGCCAGCAGCTTCACCCGGGGTGAAGCTTTCTTT.

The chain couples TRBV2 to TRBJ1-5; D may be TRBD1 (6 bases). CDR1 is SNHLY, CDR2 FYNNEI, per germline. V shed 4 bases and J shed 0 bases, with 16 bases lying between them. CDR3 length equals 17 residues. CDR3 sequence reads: CASSGTANSLSNQPQHF. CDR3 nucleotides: TGTGCCAGCAGTGGGACAGCTAACTCCCTTAGCAATCAGCCCCAGCATTTT.

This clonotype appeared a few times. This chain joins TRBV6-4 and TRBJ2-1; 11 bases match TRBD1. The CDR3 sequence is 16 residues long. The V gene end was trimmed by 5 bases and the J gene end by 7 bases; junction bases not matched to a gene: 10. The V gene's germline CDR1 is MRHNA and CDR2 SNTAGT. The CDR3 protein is CASSPNPGQGGNEQFF. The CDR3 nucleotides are TGTGCCAGCAGTCCCAATCCGGGACAGGGGGGGAATGAGCAGTTCTTC.

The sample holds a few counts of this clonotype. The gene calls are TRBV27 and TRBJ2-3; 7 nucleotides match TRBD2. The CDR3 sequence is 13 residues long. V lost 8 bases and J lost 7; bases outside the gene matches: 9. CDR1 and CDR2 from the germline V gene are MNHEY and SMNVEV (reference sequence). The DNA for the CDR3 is TGTGCCAGCGCCCGGACTAGTTGGTATACGCAGTATTTT. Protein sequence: CASARTSWYTQYF.

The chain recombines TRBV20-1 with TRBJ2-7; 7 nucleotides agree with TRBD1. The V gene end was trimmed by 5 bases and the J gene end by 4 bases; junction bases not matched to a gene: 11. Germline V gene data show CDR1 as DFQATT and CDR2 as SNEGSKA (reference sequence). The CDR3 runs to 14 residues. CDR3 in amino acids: CSAGAQGVRYEQYF. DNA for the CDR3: TGCAGTGCTGGGGCGCAGGGGGTAAGGTACGAGCAGTACTTC.

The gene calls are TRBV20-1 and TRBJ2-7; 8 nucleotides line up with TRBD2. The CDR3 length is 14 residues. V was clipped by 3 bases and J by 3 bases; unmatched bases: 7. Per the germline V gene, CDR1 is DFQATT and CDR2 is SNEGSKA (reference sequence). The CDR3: CSASRASGYYEQYF. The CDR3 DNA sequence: TGCAGTGCTAGTCGGGCTAGCGGGTACTACGAGCAGTACTTC.

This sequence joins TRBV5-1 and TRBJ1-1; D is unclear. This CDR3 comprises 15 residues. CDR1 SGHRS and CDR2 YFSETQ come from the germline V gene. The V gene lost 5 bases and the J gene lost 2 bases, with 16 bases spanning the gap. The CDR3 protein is CASRTGSDLNTEAFF. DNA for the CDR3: TGCGCCAGCAGAACCGGGTCCGATCTTAACACTGAAGCTTTCTTT.

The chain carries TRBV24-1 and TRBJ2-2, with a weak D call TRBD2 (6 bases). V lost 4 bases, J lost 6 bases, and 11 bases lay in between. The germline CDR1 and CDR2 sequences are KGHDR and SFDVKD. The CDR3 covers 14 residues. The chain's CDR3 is CATSEAGYPGELFF. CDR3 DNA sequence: TGTGCCACCAGTGAGGCGGGGTATCCCGGGGAGCTGTTTTTT.

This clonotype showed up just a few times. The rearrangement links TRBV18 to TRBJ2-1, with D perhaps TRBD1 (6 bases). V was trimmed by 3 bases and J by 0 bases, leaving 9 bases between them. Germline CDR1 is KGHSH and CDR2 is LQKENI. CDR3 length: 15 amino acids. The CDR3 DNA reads TGTGCCAGCTCACCTCTGGACAGCTCCTACAATGAGCAGTTCTTC. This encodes CASSPLDSSYNEQFF.

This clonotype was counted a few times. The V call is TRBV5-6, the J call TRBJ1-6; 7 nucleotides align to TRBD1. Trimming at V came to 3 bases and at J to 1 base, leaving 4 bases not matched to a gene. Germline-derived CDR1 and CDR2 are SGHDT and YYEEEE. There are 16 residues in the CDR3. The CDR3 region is CASSYTGASYNSPLHF. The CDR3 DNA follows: TGTGCCAGCAGCTATACAGGGGCTTCCTATAATTCACCCCTCCACTTT.

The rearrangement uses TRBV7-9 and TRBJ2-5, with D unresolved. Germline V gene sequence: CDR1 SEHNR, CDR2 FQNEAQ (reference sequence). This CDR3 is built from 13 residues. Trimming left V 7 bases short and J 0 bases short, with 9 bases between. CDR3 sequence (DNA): TGTGCCAGCACCCAGCCGTACCAAGAGACCCAGTACTTC. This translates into CASTQPYQETQYF.

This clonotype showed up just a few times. CDR3 sequence (DNA): TGTGCCAGCAGCCTCGGACAGGGTTTAGATACGCAGTATTTT. Its protein product is CASSLGQGLDTQYF. The chain carries TRBV7-9 and TRBJ2-3; TRBD1 agrees at 8 bases. This CDR3 region has 14 residues. Unmatched junction bases numbered 6, after V lost 5 bases and J lost 5 bases. The germline CDR1 and CDR2 sequences are SEHNR and FQNEAQ (reference sequence).

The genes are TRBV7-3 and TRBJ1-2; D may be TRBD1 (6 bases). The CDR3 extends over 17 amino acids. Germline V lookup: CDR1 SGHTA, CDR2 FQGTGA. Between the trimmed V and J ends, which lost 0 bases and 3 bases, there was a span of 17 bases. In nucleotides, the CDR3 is TGTGCCAGCAGCTTAACCCCCGAACCGGACAGCTACTATGGCTACACCTTC. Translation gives CASSLTPEPDSYYGYTF.

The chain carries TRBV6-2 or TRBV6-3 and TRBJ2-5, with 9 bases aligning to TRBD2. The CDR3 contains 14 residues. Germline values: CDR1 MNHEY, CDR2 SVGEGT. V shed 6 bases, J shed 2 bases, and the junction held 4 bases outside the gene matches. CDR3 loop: CASSRSGGQETQYF. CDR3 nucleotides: TGTGCCAGCAGCCGTAGCGGGGGACAAGAGACCCAGTACTTC.

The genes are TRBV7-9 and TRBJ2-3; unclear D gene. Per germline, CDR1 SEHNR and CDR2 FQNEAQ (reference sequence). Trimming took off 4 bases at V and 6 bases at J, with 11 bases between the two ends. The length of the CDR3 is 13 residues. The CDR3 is CASSWAVADTQYF. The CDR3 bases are TGTGCCAGCAGCTGGGCAGTTGCGGATACGCAGTATTTT.

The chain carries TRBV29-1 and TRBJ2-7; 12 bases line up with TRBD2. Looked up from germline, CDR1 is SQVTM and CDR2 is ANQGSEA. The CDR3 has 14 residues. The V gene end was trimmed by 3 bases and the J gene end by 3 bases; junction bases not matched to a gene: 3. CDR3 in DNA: TGCAGCGTTGAGACTAGCGGGGGCCTCTACGAGCAGTACTTC. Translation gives CSVETSGGLYEQYF.

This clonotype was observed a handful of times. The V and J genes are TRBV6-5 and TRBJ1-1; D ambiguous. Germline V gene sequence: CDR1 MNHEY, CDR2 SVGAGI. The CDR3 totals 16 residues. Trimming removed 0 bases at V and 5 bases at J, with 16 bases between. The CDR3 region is CASSYSRGRWETEAFF. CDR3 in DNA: TGTGCCAGCAGTTACTCTCGTGGCAGGTGGGAAACTGAAGCTTTCTTT.

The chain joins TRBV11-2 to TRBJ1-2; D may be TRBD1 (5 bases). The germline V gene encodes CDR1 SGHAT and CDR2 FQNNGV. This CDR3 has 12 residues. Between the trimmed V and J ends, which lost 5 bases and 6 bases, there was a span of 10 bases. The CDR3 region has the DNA TGTGCCAGCAGCCCCGGGGGTCATGGCTACACCTTC. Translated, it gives CASSPGGHGYTF.

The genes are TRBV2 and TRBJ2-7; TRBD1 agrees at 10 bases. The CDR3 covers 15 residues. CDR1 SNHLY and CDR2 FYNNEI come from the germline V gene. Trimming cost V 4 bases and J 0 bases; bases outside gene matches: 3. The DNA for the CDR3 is TGTGCCAGCAGTGGGGGGACAGGGGTCTCCTACGAGCAGTACTTC. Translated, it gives CASSGGTGVSYEQYF. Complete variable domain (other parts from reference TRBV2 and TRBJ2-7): EPEVTQTPSHQVTQMGQEVILRCVPISNHLYFYWYRQILGQKVEFLVSFYNNEISEKSEIFDDQFSVERPDGSNFTLKIRSTKLEDSAMYFCASSGGTGVSYEQYFGPGTRLTVT.

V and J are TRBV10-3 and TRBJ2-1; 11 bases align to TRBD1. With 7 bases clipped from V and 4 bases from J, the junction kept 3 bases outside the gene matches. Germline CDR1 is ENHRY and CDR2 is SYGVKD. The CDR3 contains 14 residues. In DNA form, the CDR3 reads TGTGCCATCACCGGGACAGGGGGTTACAATGAGCAGTTCTTC. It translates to CAITGTGGYNEQFF.

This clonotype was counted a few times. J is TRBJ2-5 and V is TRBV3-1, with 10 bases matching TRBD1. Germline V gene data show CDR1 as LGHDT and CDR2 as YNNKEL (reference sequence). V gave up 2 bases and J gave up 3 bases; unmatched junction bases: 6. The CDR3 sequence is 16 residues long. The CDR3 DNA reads TGTGCCAGCAGCCAACTCCCCGGGACAGGGGAAGAGACCCAGTACTTC. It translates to CASSQLPGTGEETQYF.

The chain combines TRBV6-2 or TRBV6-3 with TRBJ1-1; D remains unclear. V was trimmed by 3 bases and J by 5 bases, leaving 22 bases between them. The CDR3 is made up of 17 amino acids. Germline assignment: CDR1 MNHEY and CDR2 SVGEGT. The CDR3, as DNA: TGTGCCAGCAGTTATCCCGGAGATGGGTTAGGAGGGACTGAAGCTTTCTTT. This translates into CASSYPGDGLGGTEAFF.